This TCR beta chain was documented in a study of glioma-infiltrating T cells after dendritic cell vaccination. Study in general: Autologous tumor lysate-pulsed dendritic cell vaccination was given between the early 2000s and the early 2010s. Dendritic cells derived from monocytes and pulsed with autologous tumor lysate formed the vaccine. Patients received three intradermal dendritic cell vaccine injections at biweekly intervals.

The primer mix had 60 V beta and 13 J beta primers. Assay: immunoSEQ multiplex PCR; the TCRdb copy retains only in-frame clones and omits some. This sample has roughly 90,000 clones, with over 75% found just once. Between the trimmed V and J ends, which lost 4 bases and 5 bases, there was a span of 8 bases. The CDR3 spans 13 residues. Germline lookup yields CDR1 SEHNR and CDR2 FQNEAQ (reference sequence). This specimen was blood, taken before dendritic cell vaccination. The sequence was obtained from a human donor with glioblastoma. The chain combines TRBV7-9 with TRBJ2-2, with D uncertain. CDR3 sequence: CASSSLSTGELFF. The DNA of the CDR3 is TGTGCCAGCAGCTCACTGTCGACCGGGGAGCTGTTTTTT. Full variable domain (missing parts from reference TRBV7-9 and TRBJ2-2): DTGVSQNPRHKITKRGQNVTFRCDPISEHNRLYWYRQTLGQGPEFLTYFQNEAQLEKSRLLSDRFSAERPKGSFSTLEIQRTEQGDSAMYLCASSSLSTGELFFGEGSRLTVL.